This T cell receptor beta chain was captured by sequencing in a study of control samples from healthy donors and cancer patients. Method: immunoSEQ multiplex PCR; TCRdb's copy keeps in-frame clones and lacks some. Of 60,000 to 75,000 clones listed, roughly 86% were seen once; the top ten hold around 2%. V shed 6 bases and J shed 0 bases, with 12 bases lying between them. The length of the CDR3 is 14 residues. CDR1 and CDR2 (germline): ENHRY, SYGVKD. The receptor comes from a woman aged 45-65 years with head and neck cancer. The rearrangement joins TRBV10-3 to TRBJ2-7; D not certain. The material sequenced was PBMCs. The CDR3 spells CAISPMGSSYEQYF. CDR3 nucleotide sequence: TGTGCCATCAGCCCAATGGGTTCCTCCTACGAGCAGTACTTC.